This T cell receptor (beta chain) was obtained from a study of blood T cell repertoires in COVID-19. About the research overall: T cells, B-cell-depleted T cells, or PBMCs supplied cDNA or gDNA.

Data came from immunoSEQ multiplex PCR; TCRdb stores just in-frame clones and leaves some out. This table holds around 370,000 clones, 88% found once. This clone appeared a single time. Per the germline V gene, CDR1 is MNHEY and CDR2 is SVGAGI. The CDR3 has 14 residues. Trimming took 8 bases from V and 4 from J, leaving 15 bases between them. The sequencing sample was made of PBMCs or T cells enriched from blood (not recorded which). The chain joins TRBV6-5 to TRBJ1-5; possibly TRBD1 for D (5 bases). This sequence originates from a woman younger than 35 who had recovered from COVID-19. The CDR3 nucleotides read TGTGCCAGCCAAACCCGGCAGGGTAATCAGCCCCAGCATTTT. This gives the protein CASQTRQGNQPQHF.